Reported below is one T cell receptor (beta chain). The data were obtained in a study of cytomegalovirus exposure and HLA in healthy donors. Primers included in the PCR were 60 Vbeta and 13 Jbeta primers. The assay was immunoSEQ multiplex PCR, and TCRdb's table has in-frame clones only and misses some. Reported are around 57,000 clones; the ten largest clones contain approximately 9.9%. Sequenced material: PBMCs. This receptor was taken from a woman in her fifties or sixties in good health and CMV-seropositive.

The CDR3 DNA sequence: TGTGCCAGCTCCCAGAATGTTGGCTACACCTTC. It specifies CASSQNVGYTF. The rearrangement joins TRBV19 to TRBJ1-2, with D unclear. The CDR3 has 11 residues. Trimming stripped 9 bases from V and 7 bases from J, with 12 bases between. CDR1 and CDR2 (germline): LNHDA, SQIVND (reference sequence).